The 9 T cell receptor beta chains listed next were all sequenced from one sample in a study of shared clonotypes between healthy human individuals. Terminally differentiated effector memory CD45RA+ cells were left out of the naive CD8 fraction, which was CD45RO-negative and positively selected for CCR7. Sequenced by immunoSEQ multiplex PCR; TCRdb stores in-frame clones only, minus some. Here the sample spans 750,000 to 1,000,000 clones, about 92% being singletons. Sequences were obtained from naive CD8+ T cells sorted from blood. The receptor source for this set is a man aged 25 to 45 in good health.

V is TRBV9 and J is TRBJ1-5, with D possibly TRBD1 on 6 matching bases. V was clipped by 0 bases and J by 5 bases, with 12 bases between them. Germline CDR1 is SGDLS and CDR2 is YYNGEE. The CDR3 totals 15 residues. In nucleotides, the CDR3 is TGTGCCAGCAGCGTAGGGGTAGGGGGTGATCAGCCCCAGCATTTT. Protein product: CASSVGVGGDQPQHF.

The genes are TRBV15 and TRBJ2-1; possibly TRBD2 for D (5 bases). The CDR3 contains 16 residues. Germline CDR1 LNHNV, CDR2 YYDKDF (reference sequence). With 0 bases removed from V and 4 bases from J, the gap between germline ends came to 13 bases. CDR3 sequence reads: CATSRDSGIHYNEQFF. CDR3 sequence (DNA): TGTGCCACCAGCAGAGATTCCGGGATCCATTACAATGAGCAGTTCTTC.

V usage is TRBV12-5 and J usage is TRBJ1-1; D gene ambiguous. The CDR3 runs 13 residues. Looked up from germline, CDR1 is LGHNT and CDR2 is FRNRAP. Trimming removed 7 bases from V and 1 base from J, with 10 bases in between. For the CDR3, the DNA is TGTGCTAGTGCCCCAGGTAGGAACACTGAAGCTTTCTTT. Encoded protein: CASAPGRNTEAFF.

The chain joins TRBV7-8 to TRBJ2-7, with 9 bases that match TRBD1. Per germline, CDR1 SGHVS and CDR2 FQNEAQ. CDR3 length: 18 amino acids. Trimming took 4 bases from V and 5 from J; bases not matched to a gene: 18. For the CDR3, the DNA is TGTGCCAGCAGCTCCCCCCGTTCCGGGGACAGGGTTCCCCACGAGCAGTACTTC. Its translation: CASSSPRSGDRVPHEQYF.

This clone showed up just a few times. The rearrangement uses TRBV7-9 and TRBJ2-7; 8 bases are shared with TRBD2. With V trimmed by 0 bases and J by 2 bases, 6 bases remained unmatched. Germline assignment: CDR1 SEHNR and CDR2 FQNEAQ (reference sequence). The length of the CDR3 is 16 residues. The CDR3 DNA follows: TGTGCCAGCAGCTTAGCAAGTACTAGCGGTACCTACGAGCAGTACTTC. It translates to CASSLASTSGTYEQYF.

This clone occurred once. The same CDR3 also results from other DNA sequences found in this sample. The chain couples TRBV7-3 to TRBJ1-1; D remains ambiguous. Germline V gives CDR1 SGHTA, CDR2 FQGTGA. Trimming stripped 1 base from V and 1 base from J, with 4 bases between. This CDR3 region has 13 residues. CDR3 protein: CASSLIRNTEAFF. CDR3 DNA: TGTGCCAGCAGCTTAATACGGAACACTGAAGCTTTCTTT.

Only one count was recorded for this clone. This chain connects TRBV5-4 to TRBJ2-7, with D tentatively TRBD1 (6 bases). V lost 3 bases, J lost 0 bases, and 16 bases lay in between. CDR3 length equals 16 residues. The germline V gene has CDR1 SGHNT and CDR2 YYREEE (reference sequence). The CDR3 is CASSSSTGSSSYEQYF. In DNA, the CDR3 is TGTGCCAGCAGCTCCTCAACAGGGTCGAGCTCCTACGAGCAGTACTTC.

J is TRBJ2-1 and V is TRBV6-5; 8 bases match TRBD2. J lost 1 base, V lost 4 bases, and 3 bases had no gene match. This CDR3 has 15 residues. The germline V gene has CDR1 MNHEY and CDR2 SVGAGI. CDR3 sequence reads: CASSLLAVSYNEQFF. The DNA for the CDR3 is TGTGCCAGCAGTTTACTAGCGGTTTCCTACAATGAGCAGTTCTTC.

The CDR3 bases are TGTGCCAGCAGGCCCCTGGGGGGCGGGTATGGCTACACCTTC. As protein: CASRPLGGGYGYTF. V is TRBV7-8 and J is TRBJ1-2; TRBD1 is a possible D gene (6 bases). This CDR3 spans 14 amino acids. V lost 6 bases and J 5 bases, leaving 16 bases between the germline ends. Looked up from germline, CDR1 is SGHVS and CDR2 is FQNEAQ.